These 26 T cell receptor beta chains came from one sample sequenced in a study of blood T cell repertoires in COVID-19. The protocol was immunoSEQ multiplex PCR, while the TCRdb copy is restricted to in-frame clones and leaves out a portion. Of roughly 120,000 clones in the sample, over 60% are singletons; the top ten hold around 6.6%. Sequenced sample: peripheral blood. The origin of the receptors is a man between 65 and 79 years old with acute or convalescent COVID-19.

V usage is TRBV7-6 and J usage is TRBJ2-1; 16 positions match TRBD2. Germline assignment: CDR1 SGHVS and CDR2 FNYEAQ. After removal of 5 bases from V and 9 bases from J, the junction contained 10 bases not matched to a gene. This CDR3 contains 17 residues. CDR3 region: CASSPPGTSGRAGEQFF. The DNA of the CDR3 is TGTGCCAGCAGCCCACCGGGGACTAGCGGGAGGGCCGGTGAGCAGTTCTTC.

This chain uses TRBV5-8 with TRBJ1-1, with TRBD1 matching over 7 bases. This CDR3 region has 12 residues. Per the germline V gene, CDR1 is SGHTS and CDR2 is YDEGEE. Trimming cost V 1 base and J 7 bases; bases outside gene matches: 1. CDR3 amino acids: CASSLWDSEAFF. The CDR3 coding sequence is TGTGCCAGCAGCTTGTGGGACAGTGAAGCTTTCTTT.

The genes are TRBV4-3 and TRBJ2-2, with 7 nucleotides matching TRBD1. Germline V gene lookup returns CDR1 LGHNA and CDR2 YSLEER. The trim removed 4 bases at V and 3 bases at J, leaving 5 bases unmatched. The CDR3 is 15 amino acids. DNA for the CDR3: TGCGCCAGCAGCCCAGCCGACAGGGACACCGGGGAGCTGTTTTTT. It encodes CASSPADRDTGELFF.

The CDR3 is CASSFGGSYTF. In DNA form, the CDR3 reads TGTGCCAGCAGTTTCGGGGGGAGCTACACCTTC. V usage is TRBV12-3 or TRBV12-4 and J usage is TRBJ1-2; TRBD1 is a possible D gene (5 bases). V was cut by 3 bases and J by 9 bases, with 8 bases left in between. The CDR3 runs 11 residues.

V is TRBV4-3 and J is TRBJ2-4, with TRBD1 identical over 11 bases. The CDR3 has 12 amino acids. Trimming took 5 bases from V and 12 from J; bases not matched to a gene: 3. The germline CDR1 and CDR2 sequences are LGHNA and YSLEER. Written as DNA, the CDR3 is TGCGCCAGCAGCGGACAGGGGGCAACTCAGTACTTC. Its translation is CASSGQGATQYF.

V usage is TRBV27 and J usage is TRBJ2-7; no firm D call. The CDR3 is made up of 13 amino acids. Deletions cut 2 bases from V and 4 bases from J, with 9 bases between. Germline V gene sequence: CDR1 MNHEY, CDR2 SMNVEV (reference sequence). CDR3 nucleotides: TGTGCCAGCAGTTTAAGAGGATTTTACGAGCAGTACTTC. Its protein product is CASSLRGFYEQYF.

The V and J genes are TRBV11-3 and TRBJ2-1, with 8 bases that match TRBD2. Germline CDR1 and CDR2: SGHNT and YENEEA. The V and J ends lost 5 bases and 3 bases, in that order; junction bases with no gene match: 6. The CDR3 is 15 amino acids. The CDR3 DNA follows: TGTGCCAGCAGCCCGCGTGCGGGGGGCTACAATGAGCAGTTCTTC. It translates to CASSPRAGGYNEQFF. The complete variable domain, with remaining parts taken from reference TRBV11-3 and TRBJ2-1, reads EAGVVQSPRYKIIEKKQPVAFWCNPISGHNTLYWYLQNLGQGPELLIRYENEEAVDDSQLPKDRFSAERLKGVDSTLKIQPAELGDSAVYLCASSPRAGGYNEQFFGPGTRLTVL.

This clone was counted only a few times. The chain is built from TRBV5-1 and TRBJ1-1; D ambiguous. Germline V CDR1 and CDR2: SGHRS, YFSETQ. With 6 bases removed from V and 0 bases from J, the gap between germline ends came to 9 bases. The CDR3 is 13 amino acids. The CDR3 bases are TGCGCCAGCAATAAGGAGATGAACACTGAAGCTTTCTTT. Amino acids: CASNKEMNTEAFF.

This clone was seen once. The CDR3 coding sequence is TGTGCCAGCAACCCCGGGGGGACGAACACCGGGGAGCTGTTTTTT. Amino acids: CASNPGGTNTGELFF. The V call is TRBV6-2 or TRBV6-3, the J call TRBJ2-2; 7 nucleotides agree with TRBD2. Germline V gene data show CDR1 as MNHEY and CDR2 as SVGEGT. V lost 7 bases to trimming and J lost 0 bases; unmatched junction nucleotides: 5. The length of the CDR3 is 15 residues.

A note on this clone: One end of the junction is discordant with germline, which a read error may explain. The chain carries TRBV30 and TRBJ1-5, with unresolved D. Germline CDR1 GTSNPN, CDR2 SVGIG (reference sequence). The CDR3 loop spans 14 amino acids. This CDR3 reads CTWSVATGNQPQHF. CDR3 DNA: TGTACCTGGAGTGTGGCGACGGGGAATCAGCCCCAGCATTTT.

This rearrangement joins TRBV30 to TRBJ2-7, with a tentative D call TRBD2 (6 bases). The ends were cut back, 1 base at V and 3 bases at J, with 13 bases in the middle. From germline, CDR1 is GTSNPN and CDR2 SVGIG (reference sequence). The CDR3 runs to 14 residues. CDR3 DNA sequence: TGTGCCTGGAGTGCTTACCCCGGGAGCTACGAGCAGTACTTC. This translates into CAWSAYPGSYEQYF.

V and J are TRBV14 and TRBJ1-2, with TRBD1 as a possible D gene (6 bases). CDR3 length: 15 amino acids. Germline CDR1 is SGHDN and CDR2 is FVKESK. Trimming left V 0 bases short and J 0 bases short, with 8 bases between. The CDR3 DNA reads as TGTGCCAGCAGCCAAGAATGGACAGCTAACTATGGCTACACCTTC. Translated, it gives CASSQEWTANYGYTF.

The rearrangement uses TRBV30 and TRBJ1-2, with a tentative D call TRBD1 (5 bases). This CDR3 spans 13 amino acids. Germline CDR1 reads GTSNPN; CDR2 reads SVGIG (reference sequence). The ends were cut back, 0 bases at V and 9 bases at J, with 14 bases in the middle. CDR3 DNA sequence: TGTGCCTGGAGTGTACAAGAGGGGACTCGCTACACCTTC. Protein sequence: CAWSVQEGTRYTF.

The gene calls are TRBV14 and TRBJ1-2, with 9 nucleotides matching TRBD1. The trim removed 5 bases at V and 5 bases at J, leaving 6 bases unmatched. The CDR3 is made up of 14 amino acids. Germline CDR1 reads SGHDN; CDR2 reads FVKESK. CDR3 nucleotides: TGTGCCAGCAGCACGGACAGGGGCCTTTATGGCTACACCTTC. It yields the protein CASSTDRGLYGYTF. Looking up the rest from reference TRBV14 and TRBJ1-2 gives the full variable domain: EAGVTQFPSHSVIEKGQTVTLRCDPISGHDNLYWYRRVMGKEIKFLLHFVKESKQDESGMPNNRFLAERTGGTYSTLKVQPAELEDSGVYFCASSTDRGLYGYTFGSGTRLTVV.

The V and J genes are TRBV16 and TRBJ1-5; 11 bases line up with TRBD1. The CDR3 loop spans 15 amino acids. J lost 7 bases, V lost 0 bases, and 2 bases had no gene match. CDR1 KGHSY and CDR2 FQNENV come from the germline V gene. CDR3 in amino acids: CASSQSGTGGQPQHF. The DNA for the CDR3 is TGTGCCAGCAGCCAATCGGGGACAGGGGGACAGCCCCAGCATTTT.

The chain joins TRBV14 to TRBJ2-6; 9 positions agree with TRBD2. V lost 4 bases to trimming and J lost 0 bases; unmatched junction nucleotides: 7. CDR3 length equals 18 residues. From germline, CDR1 is SGHDN and CDR2 FVKESK. CDR3 residues: CASSPRGGGASGANVLTF. The CDR3 bases are TGTGCCAGCAGCCCTAGGGGCGGGGGGGCCTCTGGGGCCAACGTCCTGACTTTC.

The V and J genes are TRBV3-1 (or the pseudogene TRBV3-2) and TRBJ1-1; perhaps TRBD1 as D (5 bases). With 4 bases removed from V and 5 bases from J, the gap between germline ends came to 11 bases. The CDR3 is 13 residues long. In germline, CDR1 is LGHDT, CDR2 YNNKEL (reference sequence). In nucleotides, the CDR3 is TGTGCCAGCAGCCCCCTACGGGGGACTGAAGCTTTCTTT. It translates to CASSPLRGTEAFF.

The V call is TRBV19, the J call TRBJ1-2; TRBD1 aligns across 8 bases. Germline V CDR1 and CDR2: LNHDA, SQIVND (reference sequence). J lost 3 bases, V lost 5 bases, and 8 bases had no gene match. There are 15 residues in the CDR3. The CDR3 nucleotides read TGTGCCAGTAGTTCCGGACAGGGTATATACTATGGCTACACCTTC. Translating it yields CASSSGQGIYYGYTF. Together with reference TRBV19 and TRBJ1-2, the CDR3 gives the full variable domain: DGGITQSPKYLFRKEGQNVTLSCEQNLNHDAMYWYRQDPGQGLRLIYYSQIVNDFQKGDIAEGYSVSREKKESFPLTVTSAQKNPTAFYLCASSSGQGIYYGYTFGSGTRLTVV.

The genes are TRBV9 and TRBJ2-2; 9 bases map to TRBD1. The J segment lost 6 bases and the V segment lost 4 bases, leaving 13 bases of the junction unmatched. Germline CDR1 is SGDLS and CDR2 is YYNGEE. The CDR3 has 17 amino acids. The CDR3 DNA reads as TGTGCCAGCAGCCTTATGACCGGGACAGGGATGGCCGGGGAGCTGTTTTTT. Its protein is CASSLMTGTGMAGELFF.

The rearrangement links TRBV4-3 to TRBJ2-2; D is uncertain. The germline V gene encodes CDR1 LGHNA and CDR2 YSLEER. With 2 bases removed from V and 7 bases from J, the gap between germline ends came to 14 bases. The CDR3 has 15 amino acids. The CDR3 protein is CASSQPDTYGGELFF. CDR3 DNA sequence: TGCGCCAGCAGCCAACCAGACACTTACGGCGGGGAGCTGTTTTTT.

The V and J genes are TRBV9 and TRBJ1-3, with 10 bases that match TRBD1. Germline CDR1 and CDR2: SGDLS and YYNGEE. CDR3 length: 15 amino acids. The V and J ends lost 3 bases and 1 base, in that order; junction bases with no gene match: 1. The CDR3 sequence is CASSGQGASGNTIYF. The CDR3 DNA is TGTGCCAGCAGCGGACAGGGGGCATCTGGAAACACCATATATTTT.

This chain joins TRBV28 and TRBJ2-7, with TRBD1 matching 7 bases. J was trimmed by 0 bases and V by 6 bases; bases with no gene match: 8. Germline V CDR1 and CDR2: MDHEN, SYDVKM. The CDR3 is 15 amino acids. The CDR3 coding sequence is TGTGCCAGCAGCACTCTATACAGGGGCTCCTACGAGCAGTACTTC. Translation: CASSTLYRGSYEQYF.

J is TRBJ2-3 and V is TRBV11-2; 7 nucleotides line up with TRBD1. Germline loops: CDR1 SGHAT, CDR2 FQNNGV. The CDR3 sequence is 16 residues long. J lost 0 bases, V lost 2 bases, and 5 bases had no gene match. Here the CDR3 reads CASSLRQGLSTDTQYF. The CDR3 DNA reads TGTGCCAGCAGCTTAAGACAGGGTCTTAGCACAGATACGCAGTATTTT.

J is TRBJ1-2 and V is TRBV6-6; D unresolved. Germline V lookup: CDR1 MNHNY, CDR2 SVGAGI (reference sequence). V shed 5 bases and J shed 8 bases, with 15 bases lying between them. This CDR3 spans 13 amino acids. Here the CDR3 reads CASSPSLVQGYTF. CDR3 nucleotide sequence: TGTGCCAGCAGTCCGAGTCTCGTTCAAGGCTACACCTTC.

The chain carries TRBV18 and TRBJ2-2; 12 positions agree with TRBD2. CDR1 is KGHSH, CDR2 LQKENI, per germline. Trimming removed 3 bases from V and 7 bases from J; junction bases left unmatched: 12. The length of the CDR3 is 18 residues. This chain's CDR3 is CASSPQPPTSGRGGELFF. Here the CDR3 DNA reads TGTGCCAGCTCACCTCAGCCACCGACTAGCGGGAGAGGCGGGGAGCTGTTTTTT.

The rearrangement links TRBV11-2 to TRBJ2-7; 8 bases line up with TRBD1. The CDR3 consists of 16 residues. V dropped 5 bases and J dropped 7; count of bases not matched to a gene: 16. In germline, CDR1 is SGHAT, CDR2 FQNNGV. The chain's CDR3 is CASSPPGGEGVGEQYF. The CDR3, as DNA: TGTGCCAGCAGCCCGCCAGGGGGCGAGGGGGTCGGAGAGCAGTACTTC.